The 22 T cell receptor beta chains below come from one sample, sequenced in a study of post-analysis software for immune sequencing data. Notes on the study in general: Patients carried a few TRBV segments more frequently than controls did, and TRBV5-6, TRBV5-1 and TRBV20-1 were among them.

Included in the TCR beta cDNA libraries were unique molecular identifiers. TCRdb redid the calling of the PCR reads with MiXCR, one entry per CDR3 protein. The table lists roughly 600,000 distinct CDR3 sequences, roughly 45% of them singletons. Antigen specificity for these receptors is unknown. Sample: blood. These receptors all stem from a girl aged 5 to 17 with multiple sclerosis.

The V and J genes are TRBV5-5 and TRBJ2-1; D not certain. The CDR3 loop spans 14 amino acids. The germline V and J ends were trimmed by 0 bases and 7 bases, with 11 bases remaining between them. Germline CDR1 reads SGHKS; CDR2 reads YYEKEE (reference sequence). In DNA, the CDR3 is TGTGCCAGCAGCTTGGATTTGTGGGGAAATGAGCAGTTCTTC. Its translation is CASSLDLWGNEQFF.

This clonotype came up a few times. V gene TRBV7-9 combines with J gene TRBJ2-1, with D maybe TRBD2 (5 bases). The CDR3 length is 17 residues. The V and J ends lost 1 base and 0 bases respectively, with 13 bases between them. CDR1 SEHNR and CDR2 FQNEAQ come from the germline V gene (reference sequence). CDR3 sequence reads: CASSLVVAAGSYNEQFF. CDR3 sequence (DNA): TGTGCCAGCAGCTTAGTCGTGGCGGCGGGCTCCTACAATGAGCAGTTCTTC.

The rearrangement uses TRBV7-2 and TRBJ2-3; unclear D gene. The V gene's germline CDR1 is SGHTA and CDR2 FQGNSA. Trimming took 1 base from V and 0 from J, leaving 11 bases between them. The CDR3 spans 16 residues. The CDR3 coding sequence is TGTGCCAGCAGCTTAGGTCAAGCGCCCAGCACAGATACGCAGTATTTT. As protein: CASSLGQAPSTDTQYF.

V and J are TRBV12-3 or TRBV12-4 and TRBJ2-1; 12 nucleotides match TRBD2. The DNA end is a closer match to TRBJ2-7, so the J assignment may be wrong. The CDR3 length is 14 residues. The CDR3 reads CASSTSGGNNEQYF. The CDR3 DNA reads TGTGCCAGCAGTACTAGCGGGGGGAACAATGAGCAGTACTTC.

J is TRBJ2-7 and V is TRBV10-2; no clear D. CDR1 and CDR2 (germline): WSHSY, SAAADI. Trimming shortened V by 2 bases and J by 2 bases, and 7 bases separated the two germline ends. The CDR3 runs 13 residues. The CDR3 spells CASSELSPYEQYF. The CDR3 bases are TGCGCCAGCAGTGAGCTTAGCCCCTACGAGCAGTACTTC.

This clonotype was detected a few times. A read error may produce the germline difference seen at one junction end. J is TRBJ2-1 and V is TRBV12-3 or TRBV12-4, with 7 bases matching TRBD2. The CDR3 loop spans 13 amino acids. CDR3 residues: CASSLGGINEQFF. The CDR3 DNA reads as TGCGCCAGCAGCCTGGGGGGGATTAATGAGCAGTTCTTC.

This clonotype has more than one count but fewer than ten. The chain joins TRBV5-1 to TRBJ2-3; 10 bases match TRBD2. This CDR3 is 16 amino acids long. The V segment lost 0 bases and the J segment 4 bases; nucleotides outside the gene matches: 5. CDR1 and CDR2 (germline): SGHRS, YFSETQ. CDR3 amino acids: CASSLAVAGGSDTQYF. The CDR3 DNA reads as TGCGCCAGCAGCTTGGCAGTAGCGGGGGGATCAGATACGCAGTATTTT.

This rearrangement joins TRBV12-3 or TRBV12-4 to TRBJ1-5; D not certain. Trimming took off 6 bases at V and 2 bases at J, with 14 bases between the two ends. There are 15 residues in the CDR3. CDR3 in DNA: TGTGCCAGCAGCCGCGAGAACACGGGCAATCAGCCCCAGCATTTT. Protein product: CASSRENTGNQPQHF.

The rearrangement joins TRBV20-1 to TRBJ1-1; unclear D gene. V was pared by 8 bases and J by 1 base, with 8 bases between. Germline V gene sequence: CDR1 DFQATT, CDR2 SNEGSKA (reference sequence). CDR3 length: 11 residues. Here the CDR3 reads CSTLRNTEAFF. Written as DNA, the CDR3 is TGCAGTACCCTCAGGAACACTGAAGCTTTCTTT.

This chain joins TRBV29-1 and TRBJ1-2; possible D gene TRBD1, 6 bases. Germline V gives CDR1 SQVTM, CDR2 ANQGSEA. The CDR3 sequence is 15 residues long. V dropped 5 bases and J dropped 2 bases, with 18 bases sitting between them. CDR3 loop: CSVWLVGAQNYGYTF. The CDR3 DNA is TGCAGCGTTTGGCTGGTGGGGGCGCAGAACTATGGCTACACCTTC.

This clonotype has only a few counts. V and J are TRBV12-3 or TRBV12-4 and TRBJ2-1; D possibly corresponds to TRBD2 (6 bases). This CDR3 has 13 residues. The V end lost 1 base, the J end lost 9 bases, and 10 bases lay between the germline ends. The CDR3 loop is CASSLGTEGEQFF. The CDR3 coding sequence is TGTGCCAGCAGTTTAGGGACGGAGGGTGAGCAGTTCTTC.

The chain joins TRBV7-2 to TRBJ2-1; TRBD2 aligns across 8 bases. The V segment lost 5 bases and the J segment 0 bases; nucleotides outside the gene matches: 12. The CDR3 runs to 18 residues. The germline V gene encodes CDR1 SGHTA and CDR2 FQGNSA. CDR3 DNA sequence: TGTGCCAGCAGCCAGAGGATAGCGGGGCCAAGCTCCTACAATGAGCAGTTCTTC. Protein sequence: CASSQRIAGPSSYNEQFF.

The gene calls are TRBV4-2 and TRBJ2-1; maybe TRBD1 (6 bases). V was clipped by 0 bases and J by 2 bases, with 11 bases between them. Looked up from germline, CDR1 is LGHNA and CDR2 is YNFKEQ. This CDR3 is built from 16 residues. Here the CDR3 DNA reads TGTGCCAGCAGCCAAGATACCCAGGGGCCCTACAATGAGCAGTTCTTC. This encodes CASSQDTQGPYNEQFF.

The chain recombines TRBV29-1 with TRBJ2-3, with a possible D match to TRBD1 (5 bases). This CDR3 contains 11 residues. The germline CDR1 and CDR2 sequences are SQVTM and ANQGSEA. The CDR3 DNA sequence: TGCAGTACAAGGGGATCCCTTGCGCAGTATTTT. Its protein product is CSTRGSLAQYF.

The chain carries TRBV5-1 and TRBJ2-7; 7 nucleotides align to TRBD2. Germline loops: CDR1 SGHRS, CDR2 YFSETQ. This CDR3 spans 17 amino acids. After removal of 0 bases from V and 10 bases from J, the junction contained 19 bases not matched to a gene. The CDR3 loop is CASSLVSLADYQEIQYF. CDR3 coding DNA: TGCGCCAGCAGCTTGGTCTCCCTAGCGGACTATCAAGAGATCCAGTACTTC.

This clonotype came up a few times. The J gene is TRBJ2-4, the V gene TRBV7-9; TRBD2 matches at 7 bases. J was trimmed by 13 bases and V by 4 bases; bases with no gene match: 22. Germline V gives CDR1 SEHNR, CDR2 FQNEAQ (reference sequence). The CDR3 spans 17 residues. CDR3 nucleotide sequence: TGTGCCAGCAGCTCCGACCACCGGGGGGTCTTTGGCTACGAACAGTACTTC. It specifies CASSSDHRGVFGYEQYF. Looking up the rest from reference TRBV7-9 and TRBJ2-4 gives the full variable domain: DTGVSQNPRHKITKRGQNVTFRCDPISEHNRLYWYRQTLGQGPEFLTYFQNEAQLEKSRLLSDRFSAERPKGSFSTLEIQRTEQGDSAMYLCASSSDHRGVFGYEQYFGAGTRLSVL.

This clonotype was counted a few times. V and J are TRBV7-2 and TRBJ2-3, with D possibly TRBD2 on 6 matching bases. The germline V gene encodes CDR1 SGHTA and CDR2 FQGNSA. Trimming took 1 base from V and 3 from J, leaving 11 bases between them. The CDR3 is made up of 15 amino acids. CDR3 protein: CASSLEGRNTDTQYF. The CDR3 nucleotides read TGTGCCAGCAGCTTAGAGGGGAGGAATACAGATACGCAGTATTTT.

This clonotype turned up a few times. V gene TRBV7-9 combines with J gene TRBJ2-7, with TRBD1 as a possible D gene (6 bases). The germline gives CDR1 SEHNR, CDR2 FQNEAQ (reference sequence). CDR3 size: 17 residues. V lost 5 bases and J 2 bases, leaving 22 bases between the germline ends. The CDR3: CASSLGFGTSPPYEQYF. CDR3 bases: TGTGCCAGCAGCCTGGGGTTTGGGACATCCCCCCCCTACGAGCAGTACTTC.

A single count supports this clonotype. The chain uses TRBV6-5 and TRBJ2-1; D gene uncertain. The germline V and J ends were trimmed by 2 bases and 14 bases, with 16 bases remaining between them. The CDR3 covers 13 residues. Per the germline V gene, CDR1 is MNHEY and CDR2 is SVGAGI. The CDR3 sequence: CASSYTNRVGEFF. CDR3 sequence (DNA): TGTGCCAGCAGTTACACGAATAGGGTTGGGGAGTTCTTC.

The chain combines TRBV12-3 or TRBV12-4 with TRBJ2-7; 7 bases align to TRBD2. Unmatched junction bases numbered 7, after V lost 4 bases and J lost 4 bases. The CDR3 extends over 14 amino acids. The CDR3 loop reads CASSWGDGGYEQYV. The CDR3 nucleotides are TGTGCCAGCAGTTGGGGCGACGGGGGGTACGAGCAGTACGTC.

This clonotype was recorded many times. Mismatch with germline at one junction end may stem from a read error. The V call is TRBV5-1, the J call TRBJ2-7; D is perhaps TRBD2 (5 bases). This CDR3 spans 13 amino acids. CDR1 is SGHRS and CDR2 is YFSETQ in the germline V gene. CDR3 coding DNA: TGTGCCAGCAGCTTAACGGGGAGCTACGAGCAGTACTTC. Amino acids: CASSLTGSYEQYF.

There are a few counts of this clonotype. The chain combines TRBV6-5 with TRBJ1-2; 7 bases map to TRBD1. Germline lookup yields CDR1 MNHEY and CDR2 SVGAGI. The V segment lost 6 bases and the J segment 3 bases; nucleotides outside the gene matches: 4. The CDR3 covers 13 residues. CDR3 nucleotide sequence: TGTGCCAGCAGCCAGGGGGGAGACTATGGCTACACCTTC. Residues: CASSQGGDYGYTF.